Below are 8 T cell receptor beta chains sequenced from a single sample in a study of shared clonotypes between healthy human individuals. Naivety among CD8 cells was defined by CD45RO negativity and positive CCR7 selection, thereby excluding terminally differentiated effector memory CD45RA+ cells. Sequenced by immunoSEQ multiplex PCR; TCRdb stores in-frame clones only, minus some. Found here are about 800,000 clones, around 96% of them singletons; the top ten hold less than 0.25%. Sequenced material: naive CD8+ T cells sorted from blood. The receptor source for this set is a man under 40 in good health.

The CDR3 reads CASSLEVPTGELFF. The CDR3 DNA reads as TGTGCCAGCAGTCTCGAGGTGCCCACCGGGGAGCTGTTTTTT. The chain joins TRBV6-5 to TRBJ2-2; no firm D call. CDR3 length: 14 amino acids. V lost 5 bases and J 4 bases, leaving 11 bases between the germline ends. Germline CDR1 and CDR2: MNHEY and SVGAGI.

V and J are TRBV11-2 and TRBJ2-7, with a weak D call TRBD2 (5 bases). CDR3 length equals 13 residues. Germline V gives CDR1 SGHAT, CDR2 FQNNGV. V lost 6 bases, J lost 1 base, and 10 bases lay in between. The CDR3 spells CASRDWGSYEQYF. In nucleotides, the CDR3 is TGTGCCAGCAGGGACTGGGGATCCTACGAGCAGTACTTC.

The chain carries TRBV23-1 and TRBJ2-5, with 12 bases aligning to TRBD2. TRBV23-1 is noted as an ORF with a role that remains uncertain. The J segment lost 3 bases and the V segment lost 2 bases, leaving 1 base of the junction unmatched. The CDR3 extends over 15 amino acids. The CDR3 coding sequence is TGCGCCAGCAGTCAAACTAGCGGGAGGAAAGAGACCCAGTACTTC. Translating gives CASSQTSGRKETQYF.

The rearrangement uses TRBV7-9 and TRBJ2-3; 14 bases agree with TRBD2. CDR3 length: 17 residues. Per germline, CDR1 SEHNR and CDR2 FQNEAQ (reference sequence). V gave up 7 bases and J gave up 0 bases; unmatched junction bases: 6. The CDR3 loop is CASTRLAGGSSTDTQYF. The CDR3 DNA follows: TGTGCCAGCACGCGACTAGCGGGAGGGTCTAGCACAGATACGCAGTATTTT.

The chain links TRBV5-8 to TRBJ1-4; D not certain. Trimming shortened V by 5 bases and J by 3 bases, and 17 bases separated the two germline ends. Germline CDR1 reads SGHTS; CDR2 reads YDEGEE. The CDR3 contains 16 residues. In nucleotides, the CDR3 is TGTGCCAGCAGTTCGGGAGGTGTCTACTCTAATGAAAAACTGTTTTTT. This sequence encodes CASSSGGVYSNEKLFF.

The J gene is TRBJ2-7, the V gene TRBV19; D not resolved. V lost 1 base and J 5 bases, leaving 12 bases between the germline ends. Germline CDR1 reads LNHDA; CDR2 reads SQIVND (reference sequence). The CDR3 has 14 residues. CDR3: CASSIVGSGDEQYF. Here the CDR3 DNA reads TGTGCCAGTAGTATAGTTGGGTCTGGGGACGAGCAGTACTTC.

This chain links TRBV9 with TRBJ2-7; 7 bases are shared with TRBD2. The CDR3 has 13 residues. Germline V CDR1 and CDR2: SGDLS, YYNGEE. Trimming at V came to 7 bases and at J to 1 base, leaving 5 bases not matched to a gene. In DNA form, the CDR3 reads TGTGCCAGCTCGAGCGGGAATTCCTACGAGCAGTACTTC. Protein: CASSSGNSYEQYF.

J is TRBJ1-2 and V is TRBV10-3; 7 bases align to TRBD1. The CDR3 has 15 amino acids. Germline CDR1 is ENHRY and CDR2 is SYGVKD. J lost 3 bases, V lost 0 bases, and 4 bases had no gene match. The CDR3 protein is CAISESRTGDYGYTF. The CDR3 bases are TGTGCCATCAGTGAGTCGAGAACAGGGGACTATGGCTACACCTTC.